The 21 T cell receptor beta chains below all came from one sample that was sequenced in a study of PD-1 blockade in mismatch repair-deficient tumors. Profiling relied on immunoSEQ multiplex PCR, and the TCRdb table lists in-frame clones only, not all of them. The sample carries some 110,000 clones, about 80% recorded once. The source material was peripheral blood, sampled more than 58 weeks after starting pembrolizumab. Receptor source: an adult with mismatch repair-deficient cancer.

The CDR3: CAWSRGLGQETQYF. The CDR3 DNA reads as TGTGCCTGGAGTCGCGGACTAGGGCAAGAGACCCAGTACTTC. The chain is built from TRBV30 and TRBJ2-5; 7 bases map to TRBD2. CDR3 length equals 14 residues. Germline CDR1 reads GTSNPN; CDR2 reads SVGIG (reference sequence). Germline trimming cut 2 bases from V and 2 bases from J; bases unmatched to any gene: 5.

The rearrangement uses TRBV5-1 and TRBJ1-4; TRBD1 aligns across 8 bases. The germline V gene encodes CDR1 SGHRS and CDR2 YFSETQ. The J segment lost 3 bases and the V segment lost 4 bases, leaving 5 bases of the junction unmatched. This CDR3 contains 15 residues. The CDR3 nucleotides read TGCGCCAGCAGCGTAACACAGGGGGCTAATGAAAAACTGTTTTTT. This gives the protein CASSVTQGANEKLFF.

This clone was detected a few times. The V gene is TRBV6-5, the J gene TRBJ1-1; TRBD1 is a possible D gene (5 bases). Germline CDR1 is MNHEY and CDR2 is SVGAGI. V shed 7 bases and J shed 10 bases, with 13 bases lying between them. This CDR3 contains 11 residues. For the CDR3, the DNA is TGTGCCAGCAAAGACAGTTTTGCAGCTTTCTTT. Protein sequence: CASKDSFAAFF.

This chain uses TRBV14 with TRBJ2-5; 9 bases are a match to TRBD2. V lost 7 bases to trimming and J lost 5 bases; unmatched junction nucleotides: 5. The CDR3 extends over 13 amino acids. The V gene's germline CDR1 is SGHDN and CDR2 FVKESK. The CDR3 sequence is CASNLAGRETQYF. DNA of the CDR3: TGTGCCAGCAACCTAGCGGGGAGGGAGACCCAGTACTTC.

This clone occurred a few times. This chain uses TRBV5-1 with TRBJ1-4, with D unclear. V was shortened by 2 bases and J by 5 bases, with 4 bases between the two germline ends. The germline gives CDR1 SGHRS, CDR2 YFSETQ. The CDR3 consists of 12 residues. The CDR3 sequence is CASSFDNEKLFF. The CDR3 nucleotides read TGCGCCAGCAGCTTCGACAATGAAAAACTGTTTTTT.

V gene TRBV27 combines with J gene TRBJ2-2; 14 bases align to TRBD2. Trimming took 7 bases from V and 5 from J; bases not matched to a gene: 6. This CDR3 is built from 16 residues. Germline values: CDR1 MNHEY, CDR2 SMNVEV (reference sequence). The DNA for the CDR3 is TGTGCCAGCACCTCAAGACTAGCGGGAGGGACCGGGGAGCTGTTTTTT. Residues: CASTSRLAGGTGELFF.

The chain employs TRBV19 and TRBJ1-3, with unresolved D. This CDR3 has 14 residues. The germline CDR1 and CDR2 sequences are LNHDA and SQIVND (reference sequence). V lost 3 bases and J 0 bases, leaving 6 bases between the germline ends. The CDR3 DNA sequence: TGTGCCAGTAGTATCCGAAGCTCTGGAAACACCATATATTTT. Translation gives CASSIRSSGNTIYF.

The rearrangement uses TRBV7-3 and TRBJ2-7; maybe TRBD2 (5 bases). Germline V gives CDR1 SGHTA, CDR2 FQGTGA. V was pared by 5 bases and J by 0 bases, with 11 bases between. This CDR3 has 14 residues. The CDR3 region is CASSVTAGSYEQYF. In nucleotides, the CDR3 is TGTGCCAGCAGCGTGACGGCGGGCTCCTACGAGCAGTACTTC.

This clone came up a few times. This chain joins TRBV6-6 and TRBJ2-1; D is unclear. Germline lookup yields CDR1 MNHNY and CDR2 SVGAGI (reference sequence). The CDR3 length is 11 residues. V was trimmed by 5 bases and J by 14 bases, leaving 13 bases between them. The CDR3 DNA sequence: TGTGCCAGCAGTCCCCAAAATCCTAAGTTCTTC. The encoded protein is CASSPQNPKFF.

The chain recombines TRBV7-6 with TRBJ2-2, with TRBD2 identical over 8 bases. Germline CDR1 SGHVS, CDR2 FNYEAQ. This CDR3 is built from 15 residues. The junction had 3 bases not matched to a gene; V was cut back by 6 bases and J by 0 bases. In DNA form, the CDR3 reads TGTGCCAGCAGTCAGACTAGCGCGAACACCGGGGAGCTGTTTTTT. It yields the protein CASSQTSANTGELFF.

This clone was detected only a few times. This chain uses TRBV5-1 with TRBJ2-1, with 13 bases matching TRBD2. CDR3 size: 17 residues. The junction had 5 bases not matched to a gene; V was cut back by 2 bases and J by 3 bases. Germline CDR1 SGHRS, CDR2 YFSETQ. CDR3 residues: CASSFQGLAGVYNEQFF. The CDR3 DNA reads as TGCGCCAGCAGCTTCCAAGGACTAGCGGGAGTCTACAATGAGCAGTTCTTC.

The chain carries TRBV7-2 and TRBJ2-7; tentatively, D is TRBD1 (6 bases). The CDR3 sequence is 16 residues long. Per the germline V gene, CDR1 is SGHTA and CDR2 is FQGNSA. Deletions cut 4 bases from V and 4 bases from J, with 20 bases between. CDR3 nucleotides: TGTGCCAGCAGCTATCCCCCCGGGACACCGGTATACGAGCAGTACTTC. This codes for CASSYPPGTPVYEQYF.

As DNA, the CDR3 is TGCGCCAGCAGCGACACCCAGGGGTCAGATACGCAGTATTTT. Translating it yields CASSDTQGSDTQYF. V and J are TRBV5-1 and TRBJ2-3, with a possible D match to TRBD1 (6 bases). V was pared by 4 bases and J by 4 bases, with 13 bases between. The CDR3 totals 14 residues. Germline CDR1 reads SGHRS; CDR2 reads YFSETQ.

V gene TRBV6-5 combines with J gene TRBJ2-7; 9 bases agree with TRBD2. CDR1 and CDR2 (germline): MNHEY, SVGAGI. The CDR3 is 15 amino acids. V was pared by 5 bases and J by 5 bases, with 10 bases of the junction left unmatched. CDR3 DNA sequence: TGTGCCAGCAGTAACCAAGCGGGAGGTTTCGACGAGCAGTACTTC. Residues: CASSNQAGGFDEQYF.

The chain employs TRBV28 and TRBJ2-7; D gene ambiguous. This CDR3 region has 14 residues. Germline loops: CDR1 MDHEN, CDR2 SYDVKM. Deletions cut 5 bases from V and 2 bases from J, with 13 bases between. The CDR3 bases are TGTGCCAGCAGTCTTCAGGCGAACCCCTACGAGCAGTACTTC. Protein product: CASSLQANPYEQYF. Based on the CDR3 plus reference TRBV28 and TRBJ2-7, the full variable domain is DVKVTQSSRYLVKRTGEKVFLECVQDMDHENMFWYRQDPGLGLRLIYFSYDVKMKEKGDIPEGYSVSREKKERFSLILESASTNQTSMYLCASSLQANPYEQYFGPGTRLTVT.

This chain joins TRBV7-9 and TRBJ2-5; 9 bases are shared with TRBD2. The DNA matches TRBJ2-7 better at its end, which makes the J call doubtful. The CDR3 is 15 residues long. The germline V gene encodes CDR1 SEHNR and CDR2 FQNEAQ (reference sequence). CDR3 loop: CASSLGRSGSNEQYF. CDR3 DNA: TGTGCCAGCAGCTTAGGGCGTAGCGGGAGTAACGAGCAGTACTTC.

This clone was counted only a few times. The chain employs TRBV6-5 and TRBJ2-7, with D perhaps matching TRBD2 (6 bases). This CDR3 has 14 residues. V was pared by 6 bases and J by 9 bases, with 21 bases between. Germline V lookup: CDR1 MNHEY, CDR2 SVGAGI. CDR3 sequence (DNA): TGTGCCAGCAGGACACTAGGACTACGAGGTGCGCAGTACTTC. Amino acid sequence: CASRTLGLRGAQYF.

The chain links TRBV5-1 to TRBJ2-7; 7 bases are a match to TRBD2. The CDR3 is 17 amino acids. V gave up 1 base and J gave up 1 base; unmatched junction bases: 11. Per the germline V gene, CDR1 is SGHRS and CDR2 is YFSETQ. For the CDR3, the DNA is TGCGCCAGCAGCTTGTGGACCAGCGGGACCTTTTCCTACGAGCAGTACTTC. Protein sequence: CASSLWTSGTFSYEQYF. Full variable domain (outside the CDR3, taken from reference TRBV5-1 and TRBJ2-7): KAGVTQTPRYLIKTRGQQVTLSCSPISGHRSVSWYQQTPGQGLQFLFEYFSETQRNKGNFPGRFSGRQFSNSRSEMNVSTLELGDSALYLCASSLWTSGTFSYEQYFGPGTRLTVT.

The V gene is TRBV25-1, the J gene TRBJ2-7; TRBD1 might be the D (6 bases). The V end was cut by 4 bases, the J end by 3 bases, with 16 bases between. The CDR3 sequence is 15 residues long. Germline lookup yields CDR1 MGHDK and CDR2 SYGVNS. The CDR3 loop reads CASSAEQGWGYEQYF. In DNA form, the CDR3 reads TGTGCCAGCAGTGCGGAACAGGGTTGGGGCTACGAGCAGTACTTC.

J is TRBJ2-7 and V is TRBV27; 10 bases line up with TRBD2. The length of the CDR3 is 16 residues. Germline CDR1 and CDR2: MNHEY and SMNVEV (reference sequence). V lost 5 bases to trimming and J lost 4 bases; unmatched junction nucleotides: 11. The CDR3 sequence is CASSPFRGAGGYEQYF. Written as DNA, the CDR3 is TGTGCCAGCAGTCCTTTCCGGGGAGCGGGAGGGTACGAGCAGTACTTC.

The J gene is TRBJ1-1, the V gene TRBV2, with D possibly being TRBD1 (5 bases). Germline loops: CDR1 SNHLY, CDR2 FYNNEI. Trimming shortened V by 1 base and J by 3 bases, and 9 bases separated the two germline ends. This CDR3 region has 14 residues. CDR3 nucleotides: TGTGCCAGCAGTGAAGTAGGGACTTACACTGAAGCTTTCTTT. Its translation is CASSEVGTYTEAFF.